These 23 T cell receptor beta chains were sequenced from one sample in a study of tissue T cells after allogeneic stem cell transplantation (dated 2022 in TCRdb). The library was made by the immunoSEQ multiplex PCR assay. TCRdb provides this immuneACCESS table in a form limited to in-frame rearrangements. Some clones are lacking; in checked studies, under half of them reflect an unresolved V gene, and why the rest are absent is not known. The sample includes about 28,000 clones, with around 86% observed a single time. Around 3.5% of the sample comes from the top ten. The time point label, read with the paper, signifies: recipient (host-origin) PBMCs collected before allo-HCT. Sequenced material: blood, taken before transplantation. Receptors originate from a woman between 18 and 55 years old who later had graft-versus-host disease after an allogeneic stem cell transplant.

This clone was found a few times. This chain links TRBV11-2 with TRBJ1-1; tentatively, D is TRBD1 (5 bases). Germline values: CDR1 SGHAT, CDR2 FQNNGV. Trimming pared 3 bases from V and 6 bases from J, leaving 11 bases between. This CDR3 region has 13 residues. The CDR3 sequence: CASSFREYAEAFF. The CDR3 DNA sequence: TGTGCCAGCAGCTTCAGGGAATATGCTGAAGCTTTCTTT.

This clone was seen a handful of times. This chain joins TRBV15 and TRBJ2-3; TRBD1 is a possible D gene (6 bases). Germline CDR1 reads LNHNV; CDR2 reads YYDKDF (reference sequence). CDR3 length equals 16 residues. Trimming stripped 0 bases from V and 2 bases from J, with 12 bases between. This CDR3 reads CATSRDRGGPTDTQYF. CDR3 nucleotide sequence: TGTGCCACCAGCAGAGATCGTGGGGGCCCCACAGATACGCAGTATTTT.

The rearrangement joins TRBV2 to TRBJ2-7, with D maybe TRBD1 (6 bases). Trimming took off 10 bases at V and 2 bases at J, with 12 bases between the two ends. Germline loops: CDR1 SNHLY, CDR2 FYNNEI. The CDR3 is 12 residues long. Written as DNA, the CDR3 is TGTGCCATACAACACAGGGCCTACGAGCAGTACTTC. Residues: CAIQHRAYEQYF.

This clone occurred once. This chain uses TRBV6-5 with TRBJ2-5, with TRBD2 matching 8 bases. The CDR3 covers 14 residues. CDR1 MNHEY and CDR2 SVGAGI come from the germline V gene. The trim removed 6 bases at V and 2 bases at J, leaving 5 bases unmatched. The DNA of the CDR3 is TGTGCCAGCAGGGATACTAGCGGACAAGAGACCCAGTACTTC. Protein: CASRDTSGQETQYF.

Only one count was recorded for this clone. The V gene is TRBV20-1, the J gene TRBJ1-1; D is possibly TRBD1 (5 bases). The length of the CDR3 is 11 residues. Germline V gene data show CDR1 as DFQATT and CDR2 as SNEGSKA (reference sequence). The ends were cut back, 8 bases at V and 4 bases at J, with 11 bases in the middle. In DNA form, the CDR3 reads TGCAGTTGGGGTGGGGGCACTGAAGCTTTCTTT. It specifies CSWGGGTEAFF.

The table lists this clone with a count of one. V and J are TRBV2 and TRBJ1-2; tentatively, D is TRBD1 (5 bases). Per germline, CDR1 SNHLY and CDR2 FYNNEI. Trimming removed 4 bases at V and 4 bases at J, with 10 bases between. CDR3 length equals 13 residues. CDR3 coding DNA: TGTGCCAGCAGTGTGGGACCGCGCTATGGCTACACCTTC. As protein: CASSVGPRYGYTF.

V and J are TRBV27 and TRBJ2-1; TRBD2 aligns across 7 bases. Losses at the gene ends were 2 bases for V and 2 bases for J; bases not matched to a gene: 3. Looked up from germline, CDR1 is MNHEY and CDR2 is SMNVEV (reference sequence). There are 15 residues in the CDR3. CDR3 nucleotide sequence: TGTGCCAGCAGTTTAGCCGGGGGGACCTACAATGAGCAGTTCTTC. It yields the protein CASSLAGGTYNEQFF.

This chain joins TRBV14 and TRBJ2-5; D gene uncertain. V was clipped by 3 bases and J by 2 bases, with 7 bases between them. This CDR3 spans 13 amino acids. The V gene's germline CDR1 is SGHDN and CDR2 FVKESK. CDR3 nucleotide sequence: TGTGCCAGCAGCCATCTGATTCAAGAGACCCAGTACTTC. Protein product: CASSHLIQETQYF. Complete variable domain (other parts from reference TRBV14 and TRBJ2-5): EAGVTQFPSHSVIEKGQTVTLRCDPISGHDNLYWYRRVMGKEIKFLLHFVKESKQDESGMPNNRFLAERTGGTYSTLKVQPAELEDSGVYFCASSHLIQETQYFGPGTRLLVL.

This chain uses TRBV24-1 with TRBJ2-1; D unresolved. Germline V CDR1 and CDR2: KGHDR, SFDVKD. Trimming stripped 2 bases from V and 1 base from J, with 14 bases between. The CDR3 runs to 17 residues. As DNA, the CDR3 is TGTGCCACCAGTGATTATTCGGAAAGAAGGTCCTACAATGAGCAGTTCTTC. Amino acid sequence: CATSDYSERRSYNEQFF.

By share of the sample, this clone is medium-sized (0.01 to 0.1%). DNA for the CDR3: TGTGCCACCGCGGGGGTGGGGACGAACACCGGGGAGCTGTTTTTT. This sequence encodes CATAGVGTNTGELFF. The chain has TRBV7-2 and TRBJ2-2; 7 nucleotides line up with TRBD2. The germline CDR1 and CDR2 sequences are SGHTA and FQGNSA. Trimming at V came to 10 bases and at J to 0 bases, leaving 8 bases not matched to a gene. This CDR3 contains 15 residues.

The J gene is TRBJ2-1, the V gene TRBV27, with TRBD2 identical over 7 bases. The V and J ends lost 5 bases and 3 bases, in that order; junction bases with no gene match: 13. Germline CDR1 and CDR2: MNHEY and SMNVEV (reference sequence). CDR3 length: 17 amino acids. CDR3 DNA sequence: TGTGCCAGCAGTCATTACTTGAGCCAGCGGGGCTACAATGAGCAGTTCTTC. Amino acid sequence: CASSHYLSQRGYNEQFF.

This clone was recorded only once. This sequence joins TRBV14 and TRBJ1-1; D possibly corresponds to TRBD1 (6 bases). Trimming shortened V by 4 bases and J by 6 bases, and 12 bases separated the two germline ends. Per the germline V gene, CDR1 is SGHDN and CDR2 is FVKESK. The CDR3 has 13 amino acids. The CDR3 nucleotides are TGTGCCAGCAGCCGAATTGGGGGCTCTGAAGCTTTCTTT. Translation: CASSRIGGSEAFF.

The chain carries TRBV12-3 or TRBV12-4 and TRBJ1-1; weak D call: TRBD1 (6 bases). V was shortened by 3 bases and J by 5 bases, with 10 bases between the two germline ends. CDR3 length equals 13 residues. CDR3 loop: CASSLAGETEAFF. In nucleotides, the CDR3 is TGTGCCAGCAGTTTGGCAGGGGAGACTGAAGCTTTCTTT.

By sample fraction, this clone is medium-sized (0.01 to 0.1%). V gene TRBV6-1 combines with J gene TRBJ2-7; the match to TRBD2 covers 8 bases. CDR1 and CDR2 (germline): MNHNS, SASEGT. V was clipped by 3 bases and J by 0 bases; unmatched bases: 4. CDR3 length equals 15 residues. The CDR3 DNA reads as TGTGCCAGCAGTGAGAGGGCGGGAGGCTCCTACGAGCAGTACTTC. This gives the protein CASSERAGGSYEQYF.

The rearrangement links TRBV7-9 to TRBJ2-1; 9 positions agree with TRBD1. This CDR3 has 15 residues. Losses at the gene ends were 5 bases for V and 5 bases for J; bases not matched to a gene: 7. The germline V gene encodes CDR1 SEHNR and CDR2 FQNEAQ (reference sequence). The CDR3 protein is CASSPGQGRDNEQFF. For the CDR3, the DNA is TGTGCCAGCAGCCCCGGACAGGGGCGCGACAATGAGCAGTTCTTC.

The rearrangement uses TRBV5-5 and TRBJ1-2; D ambiguous. The CDR3 loop spans 14 amino acids. Trimming left V 1 base short and J 3 bases short, with 10 bases between. From germline, CDR1 is SGHKS and CDR2 YYEKEE (reference sequence). CDR3 in DNA: TGTGCCAGCAGCTTGTCGATGGGGTACTATGGCTACACCTTC. Its protein is CASSLSMGYYGYTF.

This clone was counted a few times. V usage is TRBV7-8 and J usage is TRBJ1-1; D unclear. This CDR3 is 14 amino acids long. Germline loops: CDR1 SGHVS, CDR2 FQNEAQ. Trimming removed 5 bases from V and 4 bases from J, with 14 bases in between. CDR3 sequence reads: CASSQRAGFTEAFF. CDR3 sequence (DNA): TGTGCCAGCAGCCAAAGAGCGGGTTTCACTGAAGCTTTCTTT.

This rearrangement joins TRBV2 to TRBJ1-2; D is ambiguous. The CDR3 sequence is 14 residues long. V lost 6 bases to trimming and J lost 5 bases, with 16 bases between them. Germline V gene lookup returns CDR1 SNHLY and CDR2 FYNNEI. CDR3 protein: CASSAQGTEYGYTF. The CDR3 DNA reads as TGTGCCAGCAGCGCCCAAGGTACAGAATATGGCTACACCTTC.

This chain links TRBV11-2 with TRBJ1-4; no reliable D call. The CDR3 totals 16 residues. Per germline, CDR1 SGHAT and CDR2 FQNNGV. With 1 base removed from V and 0 bases from J, the gap between germline ends came to 9 bases. The CDR3, as DNA: TGTGCCAGCAGCTTAGGCTCGCGAACAACTAATGAAAAACTGTTTTTT. Encoded protein: CASSLGSRTTNEKLFF. The full variable domain, in which reference TRBV11-2 and TRBJ1-4 provide the parts outside the CDR3, is EAGVAQSPRYKIIEKRQSVAFWCNPISGHATLYWYQQILGQGPKLLIQFQNNGVVDDSQLPKDRFSAERLKGVDSTLKIQPAKLEDSAVYLCASSLGSRTTNEKLFFGSGTQLSVL.

This clone was seen a single time. V gene TRBV9 combines with J gene TRBJ2-2; D unclear. Germline V gene sequence: CDR1 SGDLS, CDR2 YYNGEE. The CDR3 is made up of 18 amino acids. The V gene lost 1 base and the J gene lost 0 bases, with 16 bases spanning the gap. This CDR3 is CASSVSLWPSSNTGELFF. DNA of the CDR3: TGTGCCAGCAGCGTAAGTCTGTGGCCGTCGTCGAACACCGGGGAGCTGTTTTTT. The full variable domain, its missing parts supplied by reference TRBV9 and TRBJ2-2, is DSGVTQTPKHLITATGQRVTLRCSPRSGDLSVYWYQQSLDQGLQFLIQYYNGEERAKGNILERFSAQQFPDLHSELNLSSLELGDSALYFCASSVSLWPSSNTGELFFGEGSRLTVL.

V gene TRBV4-1 combines with J gene TRBJ1-4; weak D call: TRBD1 (6 bases). The CDR3 consists of 14 residues. Trimming removed 6 bases from V and 4 bases from J, with 12 bases in between. Germline CDR1 reads MGHRA; CDR2 reads YSYEKL. In DNA form, the CDR3 reads TGCGCCAGCAGGAACAGGGCCGATAATGAAAAACTGTTTTTT. It codes for CASRNRADNEKLFF.

The genes are TRBV5-1 and TRBJ2-2; 7 bases line up with TRBD1. V gave up 4 bases and J gave up 4 bases; unmatched junction bases: 13. The CDR3 sequence is 17 residues long. The germline gives CDR1 SGHRS, CDR2 YFSETQ. CDR3 amino acids: CASSPNLGGPSTGELFF. DNA of the CDR3: TGCGCCAGCAGCCCAAACCTAGGGGGCCCCTCCACCGGGGAGCTGTTTTTT.

The V call is TRBV18, the J call TRBJ1-1; D unresolved. There are 14 residues in the CDR3. V was pared by 3 bases and J by 4 bases, with 12 bases between. Germline lookup yields CDR1 KGHSH and CDR2 LQKENI. The CDR3 nucleotides read TGTGCCAGCTCACCCGACCCGGGGAGCACTGAAGCTTTCTTT. It specifies CASSPDPGSTEAFF.